Listed below are T cell receptor beta chains from one sample, sequenced in a study of T cells in Graves' hyperthyroidism and ophthalmopathy. MiXCR, applied by TCRdb to the multiplex PCR reads, yields one record per CDR3 protein. The sample lists about 570,000 distinct CDR3 sequences, about half seen once, with under 20% in the top ten. The sequenced sample consisted of peripheral blood or thyroid tissue (not recorded which). These receptors were obtained from an adult woman with Graves' disease, either hyperthyroidism or ophthalmopathy (not recorded which). The CDR3 runs from the conserved cysteine through the conserved F or W. A D gene is named only where the DNA matches it firmly. Part of the rows lack a size; the others show once, few, many or a class for expanded clones.

v_gene: TRBV24-1; d_gene: TRBD1; j_gene: TRBJ2-5; abundance: .; CDR3aa: CATSPTGVEETQYF; CDR3nt: TGTGCCACCAGTCCGACAGGGGTTGAAGAGACCCAGTACTTC
v_gene: TRBV5-1; d_gene: TRBD1; j_gene: TRBJ2-6; abundance: .; CDR3aa: CASYTGDGGANVLTF; CDR3nt: TGCGCCAGCTACACAGGGGACGGTGGGGCCAACGTCCTGACTTTC
v_gene: TRBV29-1; d_gene: .; j_gene: TRBJ2-2; abundance: once; CDR3aa: CSVVLQENTGELFF; CDR3nt: TGCAGTGTTGTGCTTCAGGAGAACACCGGGGAGCTGTTTTTT
v_gene: TRBV2; d_gene: TRBD2; j_gene: TRBJ2-2; abundance: .; CDR3aa: CANSYRASGRTNTGELFF; CDR3nt: TGTGCCAACAGTTACCGGGCTAGCGGAAGGACGAACACCGGGGAGCTGTTTTTT
v_gene: TRBV7-9; d_gene: .; j_gene: TRBJ1-1; abundance: many; CDR3aa: CASSLTAGNTEAFF; CDR3nt: TGTGCCAGCAGCTTAACAGCAGGGAACACTGAAGCTTTCTTT
v_gene: TRBV20-1; d_gene: TRBD1; j_gene: TRBJ1-1; abundance: many; CDR3aa: CSARTTGSSTEAFF; CDR3nt: TGCAGTGCTCGGACGACAGGGTCGAGCACTGAAGCTTTCTTT
v_gene: TRBV2; d_gene: TRBD1; j_gene: TRBJ1-1; abundance: .; CDR3aa: CAGSGTGWAQAFF; CDR3nt: TGTGCCGGCAGTGGGACAGGGTGGGCTCAAGCTTTCTTT
v_gene: TRBV20-1; d_gene: .; j_gene: TRBJ1-2; abundance: .; CDR3aa: CSARRGSGGYTF; CDR3nt: TGCAGTGCTAGGCGCGGTAGTGGTGGCTACACCTTC
v_gene: TRBV20-1; d_gene: .; j_gene: TRBJ2-5; abundance: many; CDR3aa: CSASPLEVSETQYF; CDR3nt: TGCAGTGCTAGTCCGCTAGAGGTTTCCGAGACCCAGTACTTC
v_gene: TRBV7-9; d_gene: .; j_gene: TRBJ2-2; abundance: .; CDR3aa: CASSLTGLGTGELFF; CDR3nt: TGTGCCAGCAGCTTAACAGGGTTGGGTACCGGGGAGCTGTTTTTT
v_gene: TRBV24-1; d_gene: .; j_gene: TRBJ1-2; abundance: .; CDR3aa: CATSARAVQPREYGYTF; CDR3nt: TGTGCCACCAGTGCTAGAGCAGTACAGCCACGAGAGTATGGCTACACCTTC
v_gene: TRBV7-9; d_gene: .; j_gene: TRBJ2-5; abundance: .; CDR3aa: CASSLAPGVGGETQYF; CDR3nt: TGTGCCAGCAGCTTAGCCCCGGGAGTCGGCGGGGAGACCCAGTACTTC
v_gene: TRBV2; d_gene: .; j_gene: TRBJ2-7; abundance: many; CDR3aa: CASQPDSENLYEQYF; CDR3nt: TGTGCCAGCCAACCTGACAGCGAAAACCTCTACGAGCAGTACTTC
v_gene: TRBV7-9; d_gene: .; j_gene: TRBJ1-2; abundance: .; CDR3aa: CASSPVRGVYGYTF; CDR3nt: TGTGCCAGCAGCCCCGTGCGAGGGGTCTATGGCTACACCTTC
v_gene: TRBV12-3/TRBV12-4; d_gene: .; j_gene: TRBJ1-4; abundance: .; CDR3aa: CASQKEREKLFF; CDR3nt: TGTGCCAGCCAGAAGGAACGTGAAAAACTGTTTTTT
v_gene: TRBV19; d_gene: .; j_gene: TRBJ1-5; abundance: .; CDR3aa: CASADTLRHQPQHF; CDR3nt: TGTGCCAGTGCGGACACCCTCAGGCATCAGCCCCAGCATTTT
v_gene: TRBV15; d_gene: TRBD1; j_gene: TRBJ2-7; abundance: .; CDR3aa: CATSPTSTGVYEQYF; CDR3nt: TGTGCCACCAGTCCGACCTCGACAGGGGTCTACGAGCAGTACTTC
v_gene: TRBV7-2; d_gene: TRBD1; j_gene: TRBJ1-1; abundance: .; CDR3aa: CASSLGGTGSAFF; CDR3nt: TGTGCCAGCAGCTTAGGAGGGACAGGCTCCGCTTTCTTT
v_gene: TRBV5-1; d_gene: TRBD1; j_gene: TRBJ2-1; abundance: many; CDR3aa: CASSQQGGTYNEQFF; CDR3nt: TGCGCCAGCAGCCAACAGGGGGGCACCTACAATGAGCAGTTCTTC
v_gene: TRBV29-1; d_gene: .; j_gene: TRBJ1-2; abundance: many; CDR3aa: CSVVGGTNYGYTF; CDR3nt: TGCAGCGTTGTTGGGGGTACTAACTATGGCTACACCTTC